The 21 T cell receptor beta chains below come from one sample, sequenced in a study of blood T cells in healthy people across ages. A J-beta primer mix and a sample-barcoded 5' primer were used in a second PCR of about 6 to 12 cycles. TCRdb re-called the 5' RACE reads with MiXCR, one entry per CDR3 protein. Here the sample spans about 570,000 distinct CDR3 sequences, 25% to 30% being singletons. Sequences were obtained from blood. The source is a woman in her seventies in good health.

This clonotype has more than one count but fewer than ten. The chain links TRBV20-1 to TRBJ2-3, with D possibly matching TRBD2 (6 bases). The V end was cut by 7 bases, the J end by 0 bases, with 11 bases between. The germline gives CDR1 DFQATT, CDR2 SNEGSKA (reference sequence). The CDR3 spans 13 residues. CDR3 nucleotides: TGCAGTGGGGACTTATCTAGCACAGATACGCAGTATTTT. It yields the protein CSGDLSSTDTQYF.

The chain recombines TRBV6-1 with TRBJ1-2; no definite D call. This CDR3 is 14 amino acids long. Per the germline V gene, CDR1 is MNHNS and CDR2 is SASEGT. Trimming removed 2 bases from V and 1 base from J, with 8 bases in between. Here the CDR3 reads CASSETGGNYGYTF. The DNA for the CDR3 is TGTGCCAGCAGTGAAACGGGTGGTAACTATGGCTACACCTTC.

This rearrangement joins TRBV6-6 to TRBJ1-2; a possible D gene is TRBD1 (5 bases). The CDR3 has 11 residues. Trimming shortened V by 7 bases and J by 8 bases, and 11 bases separated the two germline ends. CDR1 is MNHNY, CDR2 SVGAGI, per germline (reference sequence). The CDR3 region has the DNA TGTGCCAGCACCGCAAGGGGAGGCTACACCTTC. Amino acids: CASTARGGYTF.

This clonotype was counted only a few times. The J gene is TRBJ2-1, the V gene TRBV11-2; D not resolved. Germline CDR1 reads SGHAT; CDR2 reads FQNNGV. The CDR3 is 15 amino acids. The V end was cut by 5 bases, the J end by 0 bases, with 11 bases between. The CDR3 DNA is TGTGCCAGCAGCCTCCGACTCAGCTCCTACAATGAGCAGTTCTTC. Its protein product is CASSLRLSSYNEQFF.

This clonotype came up once. The CDR3 is CASSYGQGYYEQYF. The CDR3 DNA reads TGTGCCAGCAGTTATGGACAGGGTTACTACGAGCAGTACTTC. The chain is built from TRBV27 and TRBJ2-7; 8 bases are a match to TRBD1. The trim removed 4 bases at V and 3 bases at J, leaving 5 bases unmatched. Germline loops: CDR1 MNHEY, CDR2 SMNVEV (reference sequence). This CDR3 is 14 amino acids long.

This clonotype was recorded a few times. In DNA, the CDR3 is TGTGCCAGCAGTTACGTTGTCGGTTACTATGGCTACACCTTC. Translating it yields CASSYVVGYYGYTF. The chain uses TRBV6-5 and TRBJ1-2; D unclear. V was cut by 2 bases and J by 3 bases, with 10 bases left in between. CDR1 is MNHEY and CDR2 is SVGAGI in the germline V gene. This CDR3 is 14 amino acids long.

This clonotype has more than one count but fewer than ten. The rearrangement links TRBV3-1 to TRBJ1-2; D ambiguous. Trimming took off 0 bases at V and 8 bases at J, with 16 bases between the two ends. Per the germline V gene, CDR1 is LGHDT and CDR2 is YNNKEL (reference sequence). The CDR3 is made up of 15 amino acids. The CDR3 DNA sequence: TGTGCCAGCAGCCAAGATCGAAAGGGAGCGGTCGGCTACACCTTC. This gives the protein CASSQDRKGAVGYTF.

The chain employs TRBV7-3 and TRBJ2-1; 12 bases fit TRBD2. Germline CDR1 reads SGHTA; CDR2 reads FQGTGA. Trimming cost V 5 bases and J 9 bases; bases outside gene matches: 8. The CDR3 covers 15 residues. The CDR3 here is CASSKTSGGRFEQFF. CDR3 coding DNA: TGTGCCAGCAGCAAAACTAGCGGGGGGAGGTTTGAGCAGTTCTTC.

There are a few counts of this clonotype. This sequence joins TRBV25-1 and TRBJ1-2; D is undetermined. CDR3 length equals 14 residues. Germline CDR1 reads MGHDK; CDR2 reads SYGVNS. Between the trimmed V and J ends, which lost 3 bases and 4 bases, there was a span of 12 bases. Here the CDR3 DNA reads TGTGCCAGCAGTGAGTGGGCTTCCTCCTATGGCTACACCTTC. This gives the protein CASSEWASSYGYTF.

To note about this clonotype: The junction departs from germline at one end; a sequencing error may be responsible. The V call is TRBV6-5, the J call TRBJ2-1, with D hard to call. Germline V CDR1 and CDR2: MNHEY, SVGAGI. The CDR3 is made up of 13 amino acids. CDR3 bases: TGTGCCAGCAGTCTAAACACCTACAGTGAGCAGTTCTTC. This encodes CASSLNTYSEQFF.

The chain uses TRBV6-6 and TRBJ1-1; D might be TRBD1 (6 bases). The ends were cut back, 0 bases at V and 8 bases at J, with 7 bases in the middle. CDR1 MNHNY and CDR2 SVGAGI come from the germline V gene (reference sequence). The CDR3 loop spans 12 amino acids. The chain's CDR3 is CASSYSQGEAFF. In DNA, the CDR3 is TGTGCCAGCAGTTACTCCCAGGGGGAAGCTTTCTTT.

This clonotype appeared a single time. J is TRBJ1-2 and V is TRBV7-9; D uncertain. This CDR3 is 13 amino acids long. Germline-derived CDR1 and CDR2 are SEHNR and FQNEAQ (reference sequence). The V end lost 8 bases, the J end lost 8 bases, and 18 bases lay between the germline ends. CDR3 in DNA: TGTGCCAGCTCAAAATTCACGGTTGAAGGCTACACCTTC. It codes for CASSKFTVEGYTF.

The genes are TRBV20-1 and TRBJ1-1; a weak D match, TRBD1 (5 bases). From germline, CDR1 is DFQATT and CDR2 SNEGSKA (reference sequence). This CDR3 has 15 amino acids. Between the trimmed V and J ends, which lost 0 bases and 5 bases, there was a span of 16 bases. The CDR3 loop is CSARDARGGQTEAFF. The DNA for the CDR3 is TGCAGTGCTAGAGATGCCCGGGGGGGTCAAACTGAAGCTTTCTTT.

The V gene is TRBV20-1, the J gene TRBJ2-1; D is ambiguous. The germline gives CDR1 DFQATT, CDR2 SNEGSKA (reference sequence). The CDR3 is made up of 14 amino acids. V gave up 0 bases and J gave up 1 base, with 7 bases separating them. CDR3 DNA: TGCAGTGCTAGAGATCGAATGTCCTACAATGAGCAGTTCTTC. This encodes CSARDRMSYNEQFF.

This clonotype occurred a few times. The chain employs TRBV6-6 and TRBJ2-1; possible D gene TRBD1, 5 bases. Judging by the DNA end, TRBJ2-5 fits better; the J call may be wrong. From germline, CDR1 is MNHNY and CDR2 SVGAGI (reference sequence). CDR3 length: 15 amino acids. CDR3 in amino acids: CASSYAQGGQETQYF. The CDR3 DNA reads as TGTGCCAGCAGTTACGCGCAGGGTGGCCAAGAGACCCAGTACTTC.

This chain links TRBV20-1 with TRBJ1-2; 7 nucleotides agree with TRBD1. The germline V gene encodes CDR1 DFQATT and CDR2 SNEGSKA (reference sequence). V was pared by 4 bases and J by 4 bases, with 6 bases of the junction left unmatched. This CDR3 comprises 13 residues. The CDR3 coding sequence is TGCAGTGCTACTTCCGGGACAGCCTATGGCTACACCTTC. Its protein is CSATSGTAYGYTF.

The chain joins TRBV11-2 to TRBJ2-5; possible D gene TRBD1, 6 bases. The end of the DNA fits TRBJ2-1 better, so the J call may be wrong. CDR1 is SGHAT, CDR2 FQNNGV, per germline. The length of the CDR3 is 16 residues. CDR3 loop: CASSPNQRGSGNEQFF. The CDR3, as DNA: TGTGCCAGCAGCCCGAATCAAAGGGGGTCAGGGAATGAGCAGTTCTTC.

The chain joins TRBV27 to TRBJ2-7, with D perhaps matching TRBD1 or TRBD2 (6 bases each). The V end was cut by 5 bases, the J end by 6 bases, with 17 bases between. CDR1 is MNHEY, CDR2 SMNVEV, per germline (reference sequence). The CDR3 consists of 14 residues. In DNA, the CDR3 is TGTGCCAGCAGTGGATTCTGGGGGGCTCCCGAGCAGTACTTC. It codes for CASSGFWGAPEQYF.

This clonotype was recorded a few times. The chain joins TRBV5-1 to TRBJ1-2, with 11 nucleotides matching TRBD1. In germline, CDR1 is SGHRS, CDR2 YFSETQ. The CDR3 covers 14 residues. The trim removed 6 bases at V and 5 bases at J, leaving 6 bases unmatched. CDR3 amino acids: CASNAGTGGYGYTF. The CDR3 region has the DNA TGCGCCAGCAACGCCGGGACAGGGGGGTATGGCTACACCTTC. The complete variable domain, with remaining parts taken from reference TRBV5-1 and TRBJ1-2, reads KAGVTQTPRYLIKTRGQQVTLSCSPISGHRSVSWYQQTPGQGLQFLFEYFSETQRNKGNFPGRFSGRQFSNSRSEMNVSTLELGDSALYLCASNAGTGGYGYTFGSGTRLTVV.

This clonotype turned up a few times. The rearrangement joins TRBV7-2 to TRBJ2-3; D not resolved. Deletions cut 2 bases from V and 6 bases from J, with 6 bases between. CDR3 length equals 12 residues. The V gene's germline CDR1 is SGHTA and CDR2 FQGNSA. CDR3 in DNA: TGTGCCAGCAGCTTAATGGTCGATACGCAGTATTTT. Translated: CASSLMVDTQYF. The variable domain in full, with the rest retrieved from reference TRBV7-2 and TRBJ2-3, is GAGVSQSPSNKVTEKGKDVELRCDPISGHTALYWYRQSLGQGLEFLIYFQGNSAPDKSGLPSDRFSAERTGGSVSTLTIQRTQQEDSAVYLCASSLMVDTQYFGPGTRLTVL.

Concerning this clonotype: At one boundary the junction diverges from the germline segment, which might be a read error. This rearrangement joins TRBV3-1 to TRBJ1-3, with a tentative D call TRBD1 (6 bases). The CDR3 has 13 residues. Germline V gives CDR1 LGHDT, CDR2 YNNKEL (reference sequence). CDR3 residues: CASSSRGGNSIYF. Written as DNA, the CDR3 is TGTGCCAGCAGCTCCCGAGGGGGAAACTCCATATATTTT.